Below are 24 T cell receptor beta chains sequenced from a single sample in a study of radiotherapy plus CTLA-4 blockade in lung cancer. Assay used: immunoSEQ multiplex PCR; TCRdb lists only in-frame clones, some missing. The sample lists about 45,000 clones; 73% were seen once. This material consisted of peripheral blood, taken from a patient treated with radiotherapy plus ipilimumab. The source of these receptors is a human donor with non-small cell lung cancer who had a complete response to radiotherapy plus ipilimumab.

The chain couples TRBV6-5 to TRBJ2-5, with D uncertain. The CDR3 is 13 amino acids. Germline V gene sequence: CDR1 MNHEY, CDR2 SVGAGI. Trimming left V 2 bases short and J 4 bases short, with 8 bases between. The CDR3 reads CASSYGLPETQYF. The CDR3 DNA reads TGTGCCAGCAGTTACGGGCTTCCAGAGACCCAGTACTTC.

In its sample, this clone was seen a few times. V gene TRBV7-9 combines with J gene TRBJ1-1, with 7 bases matching TRBD1. The V gene's germline CDR1 is SEHNR and CDR2 FQNEAQ (reference sequence). This CDR3 is built from 13 residues. Trimming took 1 base from V and 6 from J; bases not matched to a gene: 2. The CDR3, as DNA: TGTGCCAGCAGCTTAGTGGGGACAGCTGAAGCTTTCTTT. Translating gives CASSLVGTAEAFF.

V is TRBV7-2 and J is TRBJ2-7, with a weak D call TRBD1 (5 bases). This CDR3 has 14 residues. The V end was cut by 0 bases, the J end by 2 bases, with 8 bases between. The germline CDR1 and CDR2 sequences are SGHTA and FQGNSA. Here the CDR3 DNA reads TGTGCCAGCAGCTTAGCGGCAGGGCCCTACGAGCAGTACTTC. It codes for CASSLAAGPYEQYF.

The chain employs TRBV15 and TRBJ2-5; 7 nucleotides agree with TRBD1. The J segment lost 0 bases and the V segment lost 9 bases, leaving 4 bases of the junction unmatched. The CDR3 covers 13 residues. Per germline, CDR1 LNHNV and CDR2 YYDKDF (reference sequence). This chain's CDR3 is CATRQGYQETQYF. CDR3 DNA sequence: TGTGCCACTAGACAGGGATACCAAGAGACCCAGTACTTC.

The V call is TRBV7-8, the J call TRBJ2-3; 7 bases align to TRBD1. Trimming at V came to 10 bases and at J to 3 bases, leaving 7 bases not matched to a gene. The length of the CDR3 is 13 residues. Per germline, CDR1 SGHVS and CDR2 FQNEAQ. CDR3 loop: CAIRTGVTDTQYF. As DNA, the CDR3 is TGTGCCATTCGGACAGGCGTGACAGATACGCAGTATTTT.

CDR3 amino acids: CASSVDRGKGEQFF. CDR3 nucleotide sequence: TGTGCCAGCAGCGTAGACAGGGGTAAAGGTGAGCAGTTCTTC. The V call is TRBV25-1, the J call TRBJ2-1, with 8 bases fitting TRBD1. This CDR3 has 14 residues. Losses at the gene ends were 6 bases for V and 9 bases for J; bases not matched to a gene: 10. Germline V gene lookup returns CDR1 MGHDK and CDR2 SYGVNS.

The V gene is TRBV19, the J gene TRBJ1-2; no clear D gene. CDR1 and CDR2 (germline): LNHDA, SQIVND (reference sequence). V was pared by 10 bases and J by 8 bases, with 17 bases between. This CDR3 has 12 amino acids. CDR3 nucleotide sequence: TGTGCCACCGGTATGGGTGTGGGCGGCTACACCTTC. This translates into CATGMGVGGYTF. The variable domain in full, with the rest retrieved from reference TRBV19 and TRBJ1-2, is DGGITQSPKYLFRKEGQNVTLSCEQNLNHDAMYWYRQDPGQGLRLIYYSQIVNDFQKGDIAEGYSVSREKKESFPLTVTSAQKNPTAFYLCATGMGVGGYTFGSGTRLTVV.

The gene calls are TRBV18 and TRBJ2-1, with 10 positions matching TRBD2. The germline V gene has CDR1 KGHSH and CDR2 LQKENI. Trimming removed 4 bases from V and 0 bases from J; junction bases left unmatched: 3. The CDR3 contains 16 residues. The CDR3 sequence: CASSLAGGSSYNEQFF. CDR3 nucleotide sequence: TGTGCCAGCTCACTAGCGGGGGGTAGCTCCTACAATGAGCAGTTCTTC.

The genes are TRBV15 and TRBJ2-4; TRBD2 matches at 15 bases. The germline V gene encodes CDR1 LNHNV and CDR2 YYDKDF (reference sequence). V trimming: 9 bases; J trimming: 5 bases; junction bases outside the gene matches: 14. There are 18 residues in the CDR3. The CDR3: CATKGLAGGLGGQNIQYF. CDR3 DNA: TGTGCCACGAAGGGACTAGCGGGAGGTCTTGGCGGTCAAAACATTCAGTACTTC.

The genes are TRBV7-2 and TRBJ2-2; D is unclear. CDR3 length: 13 residues. CDR1 and CDR2 (germline): SGHTA, FQGNSA. Between the trimmed V and J ends, which lost 0 bases and 5 bases, there was a span of 4 bases. This CDR3 reads CASSLARTGELFF. In DNA, the CDR3 is TGTGCCAGCAGCTTAGCGCGGACCGGGGAGCTGTTTTTT.

This clone was picked up a small number of times. The chain links TRBV7-9 to TRBJ2-3; 12 bases are shared with TRBD2. Trimming at V came to 1 base and at J to 4 bases, leaving 3 bases not matched to a gene. The CDR3 spans 16 residues. Per the germline V gene, CDR1 is SEHNR and CDR2 is FQNEAQ (reference sequence). The chain's CDR3 is CASSLGLAGGPDTQYF. The CDR3 DNA is TGTGCCAGCAGCTTAGGCCTAGCGGGAGGGCCAGATACGCAGTATTTT.

This clone was picked up one time. The chain uses TRBV27 and TRBJ2-1, with TRBD2 matching 10 bases. The CDR3 length is 15 residues. Germline V gene lookup returns CDR1 MNHEY and CDR2 SMNVEV (reference sequence). Trimming took 8 bases from V and 3 from J; bases not matched to a gene: 7. CDR3 residues: CASSKLAGVYNEQFF. CDR3 nucleotide sequence: TGTGCCAGCTCTAAGCTAGCGGGAGTCTACAATGAGCAGTTCTTC.

The J gene is TRBJ2-3, the V gene TRBV4-1; 8 bases are shared with TRBD1. Trimming took 1 base from V and 2 from J; bases not matched to a gene: 5. CDR1 and CDR2 from the germline V gene are MGHRA and YSYEKL. The CDR3 sequence is 16 residues long. CDR3 region: CASSQGPGQVTDTQYF. CDR3 bases: TGCGCCAGCAGCCAAGGACCGGGACAGGTCACAGATACGCAGTATTTT.

The genes are TRBV9 and TRBJ2-2, with TRBD2 as a possible D gene (5 bases). The CDR3 is made up of 17 amino acids. The V and J ends lost 1 base and 4 bases respectively, with 17 bases between them. Germline-derived CDR1 and CDR2 are SGDLS and YYNGEE. This CDR3 is CASSVMGVAPSTGELFF. In DNA form, the CDR3 reads TGTGCCAGCAGCGTAATGGGTGTAGCGCCTAGCACCGGGGAGCTGTTTTTT.

This chain uses TRBV18 with TRBJ2-7, with a tentative D call TRBD1 (5 bases). Looked up from germline, CDR1 is KGHSH and CDR2 is LQKENI. The germline V and J ends were trimmed by 3 bases and 2 bases, with 14 bases remaining between them. The CDR3 is 15 residues long. CDR3 residues: CASSPAWQGTYEQYF. The DNA of the CDR3 is TGTGCCAGCTCACCCGCCTGGCAGGGAACCTACGAGCAGTACTTC.

In this sample, this clone turned up once. This chain connects TRBV7-6 to TRBJ2-7; a weak D match, TRBD2 (5 bases). The CDR3 length is 15 residues. Trimming pared 0 bases from V and 3 bases from J, leaving 12 bases between. The germline gives CDR1 SGHVS, CDR2 FNYEAQ. DNA for the CDR3: TGTGCCAGCAGCTTAGCGGGCGGGCAGAACTACGAGCAGTACTTC. It yields the protein CASSLAGGQNYEQYF.

The chain links TRBV10-3 to TRBJ2-2, with D maybe TRBD1 (5 bases). Germline V lookup: CDR1 ENHRY, CDR2 SYGVKD. The CDR3 spans 14 residues. V shed 8 bases and J shed 4 bases, with 14 bases lying between them. The CDR3 DNA is TGTGCCATCGGGGCCCTACCCGCCACCGGGGAGCTGTTTTTT. It codes for CAIGALPATGELFF.

This rearrangement joins TRBV4-3 to TRBJ2-2; D is undetermined. The CDR3 totals 15 residues. Trimming removed 1 base at V and 4 bases at J, with 10 bases between. Per the germline V gene, CDR1 is LGHNA and CDR2 is YSLEER. The CDR3 coding sequence is TGCGCCAGCAGCCAAGTGGCGCGGTCCACCGGGGAGCTGTTTTTT. Translating gives CASSQVARSTGELFF.

This clone was seen only a few times. The rearrangement uses TRBV2 and TRBJ1-5; 7 bases are shared with TRBD1. Germline V gene sequence: CDR1 SNHLY, CDR2 FYNNEI. V lost 6 bases to trimming and J lost 0 bases; unmatched junction nucleotides: 5. The CDR3 totals 15 residues. This chain's CDR3 is CASRLQGSSNQPQHF. The DNA of the CDR3 is TGTGCCAGCAGGTTACAGGGGTCTAGCAATCAGCCCCAGCATTTT.

The chain is built from TRBV7-9 and TRBJ1-1, with TRBD1 matching 8 bases. Germline V lookup: CDR1 SEHNR, CDR2 FQNEAQ (reference sequence). V was clipped by 4 bases and J by 0 bases; unmatched bases: 10. There are 17 residues in the CDR3. CDR3 loop: CASSSWTGLQMNTEAFF. CDR3 in DNA: TGTGCCAGCAGCTCTTGGACAGGGCTACAGATGAACACTGAAGCTTTCTTT.

V usage is TRBV28 and J usage is TRBJ2-7; 10 bases agree with TRBD2. After removal of 1 base from V and 3 bases from J, the junction contained 6 bases not matched to a gene. Germline values: CDR1 MDHEN, CDR2 SYDVKM. The CDR3 spans 16 residues. The CDR3 here is CASSLSGLATDYEQYF. The CDR3 DNA sequence: TGTGCCAGCAGTTTATCGGGACTAGCGACCGACTACGAGCAGTACTTC.

This rearrangement joins TRBV30 to TRBJ1-1; D may be TRBD1 (5 bases). Trimming removed 2 bases from V and 6 bases from J, with 16 bases in between. The CDR3 contains 14 residues. Germline loops: CDR1 GTSNPN, CDR2 SVGIG (reference sequence). Written as DNA, the CDR3 is TGTGCCTGGAGTTCGGGGCGGGGGATGTCTGAAGCTTTCTTT. It encodes CAWSSGRGMSEAFF.

The genes are TRBV19 and TRBJ1-5, with D possibly being TRBD1 (5 bases). The CDR3 length is 16 residues. V dropped 7 bases and J dropped 0 bases, with 16 bases sitting between them. The germline CDR1 and CDR2 sequences are LNHDA and SQIVND (reference sequence). The CDR3 DNA sequence: TGTGCCAGTACCACCTCCGGGGGGGTTAGCAATCAGCCCCAGCATTTT. Translated, it gives CASTTSGGVSNQPQHF. The full variable domain, rest sourced from reference TRBV19 and TRBJ1-5, is DGGITQSPKYLFRKEGQNVTLSCEQNLNHDAMYWYRQDPGQGLRLIYYSQIVNDFQKGDIAEGYSVSREKKESFPLTVTSAQKNPTAFYLCASTTSGGVSNQPQHFGDGTRLSIL.

The genes are TRBV27 and TRBJ2-3; no clear D. The CDR3 contains 14 residues. Germline CDR1 is MNHEY and CDR2 is SMNVEV (reference sequence). The V gene lost 3 bases and the J gene lost 2 bases, with 9 bases spanning the gap. This CDR3 is CASSLHFDTDTQYF. CDR3 DNA sequence: TGTGCCAGCAGTTTGCACTTCGACACAGATACGCAGTATTTT.